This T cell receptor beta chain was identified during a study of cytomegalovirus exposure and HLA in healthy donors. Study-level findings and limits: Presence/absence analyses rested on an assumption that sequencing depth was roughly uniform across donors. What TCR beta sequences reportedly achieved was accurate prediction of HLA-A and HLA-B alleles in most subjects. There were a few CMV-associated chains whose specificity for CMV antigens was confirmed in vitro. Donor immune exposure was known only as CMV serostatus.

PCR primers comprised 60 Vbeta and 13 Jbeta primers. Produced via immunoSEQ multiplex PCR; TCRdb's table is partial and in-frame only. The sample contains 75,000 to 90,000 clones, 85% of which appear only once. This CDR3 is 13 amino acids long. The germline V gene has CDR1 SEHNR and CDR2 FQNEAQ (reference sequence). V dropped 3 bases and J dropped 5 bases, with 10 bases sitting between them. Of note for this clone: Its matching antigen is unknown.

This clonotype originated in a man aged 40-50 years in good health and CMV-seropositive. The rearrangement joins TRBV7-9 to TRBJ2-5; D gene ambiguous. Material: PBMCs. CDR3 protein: CASSFGFAETQYF. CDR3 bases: TGTGCCAGCAGCTTTGGTTTCGCGGAGACCCAGTACTTC.